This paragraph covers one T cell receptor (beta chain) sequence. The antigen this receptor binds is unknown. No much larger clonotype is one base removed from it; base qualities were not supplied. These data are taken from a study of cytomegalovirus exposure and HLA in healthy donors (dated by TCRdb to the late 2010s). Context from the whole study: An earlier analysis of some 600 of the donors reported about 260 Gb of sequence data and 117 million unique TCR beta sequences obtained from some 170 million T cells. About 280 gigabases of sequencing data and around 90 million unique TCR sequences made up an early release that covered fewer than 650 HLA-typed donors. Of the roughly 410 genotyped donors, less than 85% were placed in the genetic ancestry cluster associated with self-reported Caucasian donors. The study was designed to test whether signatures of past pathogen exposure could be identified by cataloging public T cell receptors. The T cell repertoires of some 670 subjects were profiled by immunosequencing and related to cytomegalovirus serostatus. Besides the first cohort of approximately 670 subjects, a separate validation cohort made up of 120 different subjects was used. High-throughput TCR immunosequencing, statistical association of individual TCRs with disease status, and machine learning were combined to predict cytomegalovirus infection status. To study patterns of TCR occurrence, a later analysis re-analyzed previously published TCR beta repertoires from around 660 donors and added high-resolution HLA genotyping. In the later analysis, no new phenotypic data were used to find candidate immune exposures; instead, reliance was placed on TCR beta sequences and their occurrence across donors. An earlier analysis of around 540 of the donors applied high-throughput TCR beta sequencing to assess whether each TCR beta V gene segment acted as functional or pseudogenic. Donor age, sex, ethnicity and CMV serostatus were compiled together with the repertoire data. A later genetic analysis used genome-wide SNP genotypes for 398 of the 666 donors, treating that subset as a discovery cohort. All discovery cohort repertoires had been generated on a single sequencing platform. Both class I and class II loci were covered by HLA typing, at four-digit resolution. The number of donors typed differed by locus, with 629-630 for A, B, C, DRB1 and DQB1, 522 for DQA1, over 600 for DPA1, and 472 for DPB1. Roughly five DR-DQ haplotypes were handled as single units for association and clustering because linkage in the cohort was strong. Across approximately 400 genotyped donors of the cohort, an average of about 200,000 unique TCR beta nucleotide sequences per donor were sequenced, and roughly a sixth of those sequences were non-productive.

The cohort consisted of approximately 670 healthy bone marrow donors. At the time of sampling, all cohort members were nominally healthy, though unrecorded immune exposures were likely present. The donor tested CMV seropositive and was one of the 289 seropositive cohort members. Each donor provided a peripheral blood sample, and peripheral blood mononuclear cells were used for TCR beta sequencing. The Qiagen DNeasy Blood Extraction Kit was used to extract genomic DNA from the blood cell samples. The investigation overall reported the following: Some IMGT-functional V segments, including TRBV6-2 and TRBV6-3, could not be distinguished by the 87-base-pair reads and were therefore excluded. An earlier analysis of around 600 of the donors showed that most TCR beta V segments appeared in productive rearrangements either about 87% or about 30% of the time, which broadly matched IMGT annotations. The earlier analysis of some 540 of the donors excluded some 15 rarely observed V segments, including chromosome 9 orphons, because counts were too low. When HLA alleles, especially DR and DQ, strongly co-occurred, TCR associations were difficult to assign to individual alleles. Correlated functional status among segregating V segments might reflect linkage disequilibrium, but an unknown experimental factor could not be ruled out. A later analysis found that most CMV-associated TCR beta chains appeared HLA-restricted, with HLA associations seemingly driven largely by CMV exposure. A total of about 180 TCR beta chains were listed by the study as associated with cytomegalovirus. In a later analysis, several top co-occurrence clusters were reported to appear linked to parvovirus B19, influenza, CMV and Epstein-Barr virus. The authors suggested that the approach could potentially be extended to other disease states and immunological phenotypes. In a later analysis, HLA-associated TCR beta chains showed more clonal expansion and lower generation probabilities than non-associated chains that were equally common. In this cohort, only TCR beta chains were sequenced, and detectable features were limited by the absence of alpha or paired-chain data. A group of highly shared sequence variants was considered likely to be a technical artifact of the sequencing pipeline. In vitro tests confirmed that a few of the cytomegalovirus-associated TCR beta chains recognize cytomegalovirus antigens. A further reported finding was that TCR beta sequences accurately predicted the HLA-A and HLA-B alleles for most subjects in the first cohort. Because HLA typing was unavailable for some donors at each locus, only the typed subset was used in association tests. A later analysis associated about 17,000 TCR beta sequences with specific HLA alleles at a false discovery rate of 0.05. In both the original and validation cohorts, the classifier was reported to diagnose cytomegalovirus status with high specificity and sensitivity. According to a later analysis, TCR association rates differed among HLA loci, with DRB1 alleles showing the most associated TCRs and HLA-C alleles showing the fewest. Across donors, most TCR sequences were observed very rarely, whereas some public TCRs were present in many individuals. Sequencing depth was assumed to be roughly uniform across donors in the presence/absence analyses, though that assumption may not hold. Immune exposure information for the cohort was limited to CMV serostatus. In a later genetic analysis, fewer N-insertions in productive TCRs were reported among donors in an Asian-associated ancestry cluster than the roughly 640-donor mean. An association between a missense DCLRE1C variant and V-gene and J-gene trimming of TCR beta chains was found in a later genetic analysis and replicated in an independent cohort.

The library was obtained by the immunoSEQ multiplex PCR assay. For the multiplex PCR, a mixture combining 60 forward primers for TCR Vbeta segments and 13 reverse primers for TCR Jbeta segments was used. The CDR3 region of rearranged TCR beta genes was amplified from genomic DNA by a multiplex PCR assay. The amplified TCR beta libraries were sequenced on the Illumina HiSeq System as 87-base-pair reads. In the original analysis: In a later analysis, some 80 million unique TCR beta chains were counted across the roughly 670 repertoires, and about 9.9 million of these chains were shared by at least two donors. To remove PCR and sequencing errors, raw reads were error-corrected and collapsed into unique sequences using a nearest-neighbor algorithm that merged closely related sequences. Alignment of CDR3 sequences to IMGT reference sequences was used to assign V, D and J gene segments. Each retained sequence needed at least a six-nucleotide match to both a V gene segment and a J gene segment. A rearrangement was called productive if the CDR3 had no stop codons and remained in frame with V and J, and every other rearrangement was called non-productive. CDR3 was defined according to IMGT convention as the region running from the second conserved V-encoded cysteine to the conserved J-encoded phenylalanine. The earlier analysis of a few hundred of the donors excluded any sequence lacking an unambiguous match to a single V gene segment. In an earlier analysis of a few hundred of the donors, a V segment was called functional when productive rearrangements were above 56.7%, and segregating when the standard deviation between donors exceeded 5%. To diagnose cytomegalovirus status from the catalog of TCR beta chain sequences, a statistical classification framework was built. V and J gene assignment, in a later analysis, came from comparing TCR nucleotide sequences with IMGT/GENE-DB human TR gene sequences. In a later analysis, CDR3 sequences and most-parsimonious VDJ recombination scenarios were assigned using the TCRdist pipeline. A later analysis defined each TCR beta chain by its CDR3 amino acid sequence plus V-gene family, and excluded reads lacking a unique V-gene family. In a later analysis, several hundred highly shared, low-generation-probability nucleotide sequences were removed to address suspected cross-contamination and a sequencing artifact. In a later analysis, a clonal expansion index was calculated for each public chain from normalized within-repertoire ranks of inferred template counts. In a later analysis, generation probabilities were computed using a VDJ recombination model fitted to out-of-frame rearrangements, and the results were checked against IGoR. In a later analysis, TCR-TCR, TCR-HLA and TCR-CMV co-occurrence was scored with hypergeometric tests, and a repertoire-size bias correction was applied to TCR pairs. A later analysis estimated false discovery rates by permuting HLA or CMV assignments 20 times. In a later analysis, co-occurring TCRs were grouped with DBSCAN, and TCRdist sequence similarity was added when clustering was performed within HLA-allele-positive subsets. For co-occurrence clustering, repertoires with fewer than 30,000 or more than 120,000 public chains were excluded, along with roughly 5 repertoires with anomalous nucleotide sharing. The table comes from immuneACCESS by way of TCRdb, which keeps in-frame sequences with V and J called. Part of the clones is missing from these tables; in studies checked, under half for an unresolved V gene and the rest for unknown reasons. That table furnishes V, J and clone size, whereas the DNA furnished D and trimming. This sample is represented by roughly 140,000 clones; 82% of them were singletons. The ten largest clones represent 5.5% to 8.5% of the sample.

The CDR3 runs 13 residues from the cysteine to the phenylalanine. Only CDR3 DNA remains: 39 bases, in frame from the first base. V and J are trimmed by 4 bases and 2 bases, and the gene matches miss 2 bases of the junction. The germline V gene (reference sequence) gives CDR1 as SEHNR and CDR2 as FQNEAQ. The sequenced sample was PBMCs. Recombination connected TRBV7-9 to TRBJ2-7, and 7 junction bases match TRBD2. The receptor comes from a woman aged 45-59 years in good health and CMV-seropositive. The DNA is TGTGCCAGCAGCTCTAGCGGACCCTACGAGCAGTACTTC. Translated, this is CASSSSGPYEQYF.